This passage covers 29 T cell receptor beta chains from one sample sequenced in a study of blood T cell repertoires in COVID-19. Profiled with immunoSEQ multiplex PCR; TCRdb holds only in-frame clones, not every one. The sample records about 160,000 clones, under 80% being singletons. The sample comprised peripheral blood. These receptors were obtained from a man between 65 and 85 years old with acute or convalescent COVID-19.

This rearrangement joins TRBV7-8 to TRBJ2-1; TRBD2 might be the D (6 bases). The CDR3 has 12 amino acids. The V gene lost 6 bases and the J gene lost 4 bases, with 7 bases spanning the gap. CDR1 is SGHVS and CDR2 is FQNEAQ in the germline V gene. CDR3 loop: CASSSGYNEQFF. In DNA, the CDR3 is TGTGCCAGCAGTAGCGGATACAATGAGCAGTTCTTC.

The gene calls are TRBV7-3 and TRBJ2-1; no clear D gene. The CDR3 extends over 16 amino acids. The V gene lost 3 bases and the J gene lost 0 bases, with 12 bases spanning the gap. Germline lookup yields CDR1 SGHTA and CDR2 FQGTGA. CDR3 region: CASSLEPQSSYNEQFF. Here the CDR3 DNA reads TGTGCCAGCAGCTTGGAGCCTCAGAGCTCCTACAATGAGCAGTTCTTC.

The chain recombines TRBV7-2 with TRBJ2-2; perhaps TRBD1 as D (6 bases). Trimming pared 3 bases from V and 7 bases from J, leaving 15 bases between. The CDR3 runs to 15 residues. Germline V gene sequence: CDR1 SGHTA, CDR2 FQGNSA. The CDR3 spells CASSLVPGVNGELFF. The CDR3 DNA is TGTGCCAGCAGCTTGGTGCCAGGGGTTAACGGGGAGCTGTTTTTT.

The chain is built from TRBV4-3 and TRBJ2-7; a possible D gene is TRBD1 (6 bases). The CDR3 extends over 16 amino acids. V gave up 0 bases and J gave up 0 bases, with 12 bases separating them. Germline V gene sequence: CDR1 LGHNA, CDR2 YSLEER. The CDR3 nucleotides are TGCGCCAGCAGCCAAGATAGGGGGTCTAGCTCCTACGAGCAGTACTTC. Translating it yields CASSQDRGSSSYEQYF.

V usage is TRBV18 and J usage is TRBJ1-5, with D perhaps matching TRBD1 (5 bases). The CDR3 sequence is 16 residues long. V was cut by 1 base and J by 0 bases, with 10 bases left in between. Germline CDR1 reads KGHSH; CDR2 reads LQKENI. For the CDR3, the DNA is TGTGCCAGCTCACCACAGGGGTCAGTTAGCAATCAGCCCCAGCATTTT. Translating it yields CASSPQGSVSNQPQHF.

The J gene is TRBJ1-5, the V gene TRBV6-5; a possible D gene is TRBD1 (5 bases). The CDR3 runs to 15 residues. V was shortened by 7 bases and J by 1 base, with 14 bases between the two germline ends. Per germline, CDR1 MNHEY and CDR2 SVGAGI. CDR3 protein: CASKLGGNSNQPQHF. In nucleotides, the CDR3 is TGTGCCAGCAAGCTGGGGGGGAACAGCAATCAGCCCCAGCATTTT.

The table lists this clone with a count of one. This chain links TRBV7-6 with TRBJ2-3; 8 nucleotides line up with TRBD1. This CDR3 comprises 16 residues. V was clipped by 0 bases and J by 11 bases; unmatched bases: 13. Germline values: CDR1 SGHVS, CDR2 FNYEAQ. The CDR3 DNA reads TGTGCCAGCAGCTTAGCCGGGACAGGTTACATCCCCCAGCAGTATTTT. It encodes CASSLAGTGYIPQQYF.

The CDR3 DNA sequence: TGTGCCAGCTCACCACTGACAGGACACACCATTGGTGATAACACTGAAGCTTTCTTT. This encodes CASSPLTGHTIGDNTEAFF. J is TRBJ1-1 and V is TRBV18; a possible D gene is TRBD1 (6 bases). Per germline, CDR1 KGHSH and CDR2 LQKENI. The CDR3 extends over 19 amino acids. V dropped 1 base and J dropped 2 bases, with 23 bases sitting between them.

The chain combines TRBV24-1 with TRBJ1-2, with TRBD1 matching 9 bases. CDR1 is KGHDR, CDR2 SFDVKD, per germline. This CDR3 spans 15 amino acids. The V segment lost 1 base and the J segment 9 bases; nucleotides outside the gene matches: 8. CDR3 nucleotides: TGTGCCACCAGTGATTTTCGGGACAGGGTTTGGAGCTACACCTTC. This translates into CATSDFRDRVWSYTF.

The CDR3 spells CASSPPGGYGYTF. The DNA of the CDR3 is TGTGCCAGCAGCCCCCCGGGGGGCTATGGCTACACCTTC. This sequence joins TRBV5-6 and TRBJ1-2; possible D gene TRBD1, 5 bases. The V and J ends lost 4 bases and 4 bases respectively, with 11 bases between them. Germline CDR1 is SGHDT and CDR2 is YYEEEE. The CDR3 has 13 residues.

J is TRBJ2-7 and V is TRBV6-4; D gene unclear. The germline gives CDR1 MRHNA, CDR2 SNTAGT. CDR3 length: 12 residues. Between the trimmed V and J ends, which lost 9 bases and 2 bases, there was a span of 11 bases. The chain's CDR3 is CARCRSPYEQYF. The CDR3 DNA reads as TGTGCCAGGTGCAGGTCTCCCTACGAGCAGTACTTC.

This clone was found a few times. This CDR3 is CASSLVRGNEQFF. CDR3 DNA sequence: TGTGCCAGCAGCTTAGTCCGGGGGAATGAGCAGTTCTTC. The chain is built from TRBV11-1 and TRBJ2-1, with D possibly being TRBD2 (6 bases). Looked up from germline, CDR1 is SGHAT and CDR2 is FQDESV (reference sequence). V was clipped by 1 base and J by 7 bases, with 8 bases between them. The length of the CDR3 is 13 residues.

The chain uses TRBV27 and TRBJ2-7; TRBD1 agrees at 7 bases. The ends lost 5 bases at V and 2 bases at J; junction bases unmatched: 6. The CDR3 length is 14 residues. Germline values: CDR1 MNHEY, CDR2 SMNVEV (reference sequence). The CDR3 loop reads CASSPPGQPYEQYF. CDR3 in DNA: TGTGCCAGCAGTCCGCCGGGACAGCCCTACGAGCAGTACTTC.

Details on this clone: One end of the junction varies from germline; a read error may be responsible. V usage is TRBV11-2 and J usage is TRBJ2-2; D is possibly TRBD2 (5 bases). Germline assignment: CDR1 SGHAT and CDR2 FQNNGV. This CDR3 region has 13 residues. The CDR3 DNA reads TGCGCCGCCGGGCGGGCATCCACCGGGGAGCTGTTTTTT. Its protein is CAAGRASTGELFF.

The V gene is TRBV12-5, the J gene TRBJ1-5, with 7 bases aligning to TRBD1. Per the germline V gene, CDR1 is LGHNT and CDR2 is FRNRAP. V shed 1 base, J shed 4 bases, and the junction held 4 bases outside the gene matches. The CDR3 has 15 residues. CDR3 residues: CASGLEQGGNQPQHF. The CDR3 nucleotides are TGTGCTAGTGGTTTGGAGCAGGGGGGAAATCAGCCCCAGCATTTT. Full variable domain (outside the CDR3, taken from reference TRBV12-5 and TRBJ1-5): DARVTQTPRHKVTEMGQEVTMRCQPILGHNTVFWYRQTMMQGLELLAYFRNRAPLDDSGMPKDRFSAEMPDATLATLKIQPSEPRDSAVYFCASGLEQGGNQPQHFGDGTRLSIL.

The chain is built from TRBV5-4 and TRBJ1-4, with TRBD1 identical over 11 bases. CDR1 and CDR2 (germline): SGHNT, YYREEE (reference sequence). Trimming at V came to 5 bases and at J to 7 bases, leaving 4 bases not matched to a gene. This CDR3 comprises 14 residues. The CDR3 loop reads CASSRDRGSEKLFF. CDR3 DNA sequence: TGTGCCAGCAGTCGGGACAGGGGGAGTGAAAAACTGTTTTTT.

The CDR3 protein is CASSLGTGGDQPQHF. The CDR3 DNA sequence: TGTGCCAGCAGCTTGGGAACAGGGGGCGATCAGCCCCAGCATTTT. This chain links TRBV5-4 with TRBJ1-5; 9 bases are shared with TRBD1. The germline gives CDR1 SGHNT, CDR2 YYREEE (reference sequence). V shed 0 bases, J shed 5 bases, and the junction held 3 bases outside the gene matches. This CDR3 contains 15 residues.

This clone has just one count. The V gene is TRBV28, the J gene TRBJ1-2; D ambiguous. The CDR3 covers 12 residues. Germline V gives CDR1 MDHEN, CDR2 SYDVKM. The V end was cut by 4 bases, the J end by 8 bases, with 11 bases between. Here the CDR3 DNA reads TGTGCCAGCAGTTCCGGGAGCCCCGGCTACACCTTC. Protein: CASSSGSPGYTF.

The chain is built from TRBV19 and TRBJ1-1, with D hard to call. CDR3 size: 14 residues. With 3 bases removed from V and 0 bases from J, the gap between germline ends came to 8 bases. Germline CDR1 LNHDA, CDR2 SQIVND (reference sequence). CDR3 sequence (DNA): TGTGCCAGTAGTATTCCGGGTATGAACACTGAAGCTTTCTTT. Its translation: CASSIPGMNTEAFF.

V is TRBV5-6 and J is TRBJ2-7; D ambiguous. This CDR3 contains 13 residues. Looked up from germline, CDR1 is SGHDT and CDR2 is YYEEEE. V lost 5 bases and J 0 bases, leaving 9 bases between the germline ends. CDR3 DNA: TGTGCCAGCAGGTCTTTGAGCTCCTACGAGCAGTACTTC. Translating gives CASRSLSSYEQYF.

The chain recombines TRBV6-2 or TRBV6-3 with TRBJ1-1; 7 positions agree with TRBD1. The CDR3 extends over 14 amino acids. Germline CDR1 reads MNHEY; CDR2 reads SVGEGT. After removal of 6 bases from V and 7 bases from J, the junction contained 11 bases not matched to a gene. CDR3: CASSQYQGENEAFF. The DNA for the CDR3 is TGTGCCAGCAGCCAATATCAGGGGGAGAATGAAGCTTTCTTT.

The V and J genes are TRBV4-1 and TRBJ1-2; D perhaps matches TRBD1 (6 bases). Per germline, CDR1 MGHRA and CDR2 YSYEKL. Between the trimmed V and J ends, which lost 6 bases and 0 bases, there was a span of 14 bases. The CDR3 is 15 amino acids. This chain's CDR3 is CASRDRTASNYGYTF. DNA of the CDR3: TGCGCCAGCAGAGATAGGACAGCTTCTAACTATGGCTACACCTTC.

CDR3 coding DNA: TGTGCCAGCAGTTCCCCACAGGGTGGGGTCTACAATGAGCAGTTCTTC. Its protein is CASSSPQGGVYNEQFF. The chain employs TRBV28 and TRBJ2-1; D perhaps matches TRBD1 (6 bases). Germline-derived CDR1 and CDR2 are MDHEN and SYDVKM. The length of the CDR3 is 16 residues. With 4 bases removed from V and 3 bases from J, the gap between germline ends came to 16 bases.

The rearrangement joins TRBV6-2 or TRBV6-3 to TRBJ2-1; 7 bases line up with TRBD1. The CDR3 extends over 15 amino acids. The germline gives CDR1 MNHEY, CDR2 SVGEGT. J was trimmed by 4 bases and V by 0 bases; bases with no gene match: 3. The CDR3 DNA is TGTGCCAGCAGTTACTCCCCGGGACAGTACAATGAGCAGTTCTTC. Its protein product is CASSYSPGQYNEQFF.

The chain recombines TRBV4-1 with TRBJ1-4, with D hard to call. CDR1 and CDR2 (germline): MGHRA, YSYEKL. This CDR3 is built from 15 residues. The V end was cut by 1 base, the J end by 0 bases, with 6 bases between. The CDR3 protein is CASSQAQATNEKLFF. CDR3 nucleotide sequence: TGCGCCAGCAGCCAAGCGCAGGCAACTAATGAAAAACTGTTTTTT.

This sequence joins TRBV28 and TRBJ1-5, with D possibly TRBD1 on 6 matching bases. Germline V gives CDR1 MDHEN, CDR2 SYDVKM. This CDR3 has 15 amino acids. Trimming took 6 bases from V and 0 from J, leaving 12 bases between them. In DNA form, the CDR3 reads TGTGCCAGCAGCCTGGGACATCTTAGCAATCAGCCCCAGCATTTT. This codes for CASSLGHLSNQPQHF.

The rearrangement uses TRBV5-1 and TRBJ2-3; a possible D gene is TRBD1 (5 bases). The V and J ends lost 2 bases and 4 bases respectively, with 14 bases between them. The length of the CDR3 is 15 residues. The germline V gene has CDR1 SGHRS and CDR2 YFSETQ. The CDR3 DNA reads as TGCGCCAGCAGCTTCCTCAGGGTAACTTCAGATACGCAGTATTTT. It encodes CASSFLRVTSDTQYF.

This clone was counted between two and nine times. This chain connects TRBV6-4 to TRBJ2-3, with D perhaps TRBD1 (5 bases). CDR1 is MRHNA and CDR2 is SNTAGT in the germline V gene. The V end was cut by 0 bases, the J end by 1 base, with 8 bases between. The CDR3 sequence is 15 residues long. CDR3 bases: TGTGCCAGCAGTGACTCGGTAGGGGGCACAGATACGCAGTATTTT. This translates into CASSDSVGGTDTQYF.

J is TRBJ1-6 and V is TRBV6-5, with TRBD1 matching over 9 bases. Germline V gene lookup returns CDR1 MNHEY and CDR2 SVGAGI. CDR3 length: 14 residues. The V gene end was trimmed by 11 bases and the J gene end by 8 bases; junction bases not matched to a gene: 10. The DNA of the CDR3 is TGTGCCGCTCAACGGACAGGGGTTCATTCACCCCTCCACTTT. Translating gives CAAQRTGVHSPLHF.